Listed below are T cell receptor beta chains from one sample, sequenced in a study of cytomegalovirus exposure and HLA in healthy donors. TCRdb keeps only in-frame clones here, not all; method: immunoSEQ multiplex PCR. The sample has approximately 100,000 clones, around 90% seen once; the top ten hold about 1.8%. Sequences were obtained from PBMCs. The receptors shown here come from a woman aged 18-29 years in good health and CMV-seropositive. Both conserved end residues are part of each CDR3. Each record gives: D gene, clone size, J gene, V gene, CDR3 DNA, CDR3 protein. A D gene is named only where the DNA matches it firmly. The listing skips clone size in some rows; elsewhere it reads once, few, many or a size class.

d_gene: .; abundance: .; j_gene: TRBJ1-5; v_gene: TRBV2; CDR3nt: TGTGCCAGCAGTGAAGACAGGGCGATAGGGCAGCCCCAGCATTTT; CDR3aa: CASSEDRAIGQPQHF
d_gene: .; abundance: .; j_gene: TRBJ2-2; v_gene: TRBV6-6; CDR3nt: TGTGCCAGCAGGACTCCCGGGGAGCTGTTTTTT; CDR3aa: CASRTPGELFF
d_gene: .; abundance: once; j_gene: TRBJ1-6; v_gene: TRBV7-6; CDR3nt: TGTGCCAGCAGCTTAGAGGCGGGACCGGGGTCACCCCTCCACTTT; CDR3aa: CASSLEAGPGSPLHF
d_gene: .; abundance: .; j_gene: TRBJ1-1; v_gene: TRBV27; CDR3nt: TGTGCCAGCAGTTTAAGGGGTGGTAGCACTGAAGCTTTCTTT; CDR3aa: CASSLRGGSTEAFF
d_gene: .; abundance: .; j_gene: TRBJ1-2; v_gene: TRBV27; CDR3nt: TGTGCCAGCAGTTTGAAACAGGGCCTTAACTATGGCTACACCTTC; CDR3aa: CASSLKQGLNYGYTF
d_gene: .; abundance: .; j_gene: TRBJ1-6; v_gene: TRBV27; CDR3nt: TGTGCCAGCAGTACGTTGACAGGTTATTCACCCCTCCACTTT; CDR3aa: CASSTLTGYSPLHF
d_gene: TRBD2; abundance: .; j_gene: TRBJ2-3; v_gene: TRBV4-3; CDR3nt: TGCGCCAGCAGCCAAGATCCCGCGGGGGGGCCTGGAGATACGCAGTATTTT; CDR3aa: CASSQDPAGGPGDTQYF
d_gene: .; abundance: .; j_gene: TRBJ1-2; v_gene: TRBV28; CDR3nt: TGTGCCAGCAGTTCGTCCGATGGCTACACCTTC; CDR3aa: CASSSSDGYTF
d_gene: .; abundance: .; j_gene: TRBJ1-1; v_gene: TRBV5-1; CDR3nt: TGCGCCAGCAGCTCGTCGGGGATCGGGGACACTGAAGCTTTCTTT; CDR3aa: CASSSSGIGDTEAFF
d_gene: .; abundance: .; j_gene: TRBJ2-6; v_gene: TRBV2; CDR3nt: TGTGCCAGCAGTTCTCAGGGGACTGGGGCCAACGTCCTGACTTTC; CDR3aa: CASSSQGTGANVLTF
d_gene: .; abundance: .; j_gene: TRBJ1-2; v_gene: TRBV18; CDR3nt: TGTGCCAGCTCACCACAGGGAGGGGCAGGTGGCTACACCTTC; CDR3aa: CASSPQGGAGGYTF
d_gene: .; abundance: .; j_gene: TRBJ1-1; v_gene: TRBV4-3; CDR3nt: TGCGCCAGCAGCCAAGATGGGGCCAATGGGGTAGCTTTCTTT; CDR3aa: CASSQDGANGVAFF
d_gene: .; abundance: .; j_gene: TRBJ2-3; v_gene: TRBV7-9; CDR3nt: TGTGCCAGCAGCGCCTGGACAGAAGATACGCAGTATTTT; CDR3aa: CASSAWTEDTQYF
d_gene: TRBD1; abundance: .; j_gene: TRBJ1-2; v_gene: TRBV5-6; CDR3nt: TGTGCCAGCAGCACTAGGACAGGTGCCTATGGCTACACCTTC; CDR3aa: CASSTRTGAYGYTF
d_gene: .; abundance: few; j_gene: TRBJ2-2; v_gene: TRBV19; CDR3nt: TGTGCCAGCATGAACACCGGGGAGCTGTTTTTT; CDR3aa: CASMNTGELFF
d_gene: .; abundance: .; j_gene: TRBJ1-5; v_gene: TRBV6-1; CDR3nt: TGTGCCAGCATCCTAGAGGCGACCAGAGATCAGCCCCAGCATTTT; CDR3aa: CASILEATRDQPQHF
d_gene: TRBD1; abundance: .; j_gene: TRBJ1-1; v_gene: TRBV7-2; CDR3nt: TGTGCCAGCAGCTTAGCGGACAGGGATGAAGCTTTCTTT; CDR3aa: CASSLADRDEAFF
d_gene: .; abundance: .; j_gene: TRBJ2-3; v_gene: TRBV5-1; CDR3nt: TGCGCCAGCAGCTTAATAGGGGACACAGATACGCAGTATTTT; CDR3aa: CASSLIGDTDTQYF
d_gene: .; abundance: few; j_gene: TRBJ1-2; v_gene: TRBV28; CDR3nt: TGTGCCAGTGGGGGGTACTATGGCTACACCTTC; CDR3aa: CASGGYYGYTF
d_gene: TRBD1; abundance: .; j_gene: TRBJ1-2; v_gene: TRBV16; CDR3nt: TGTGCCAGCAGCCCATATTCCGGGACAGCCTATGGCTACACCTTC; CDR3aa: CASSPYSGTAYGYTF
d_gene: .; abundance: .; j_gene: TRBJ1-1; v_gene: TRBV6-5; CDR3nt: TGTGCCAGCAGTTCGGGCACTGAAGCTTTCTTT; CDR3aa: CASSSGTEAFF
d_gene: .; abundance: once; j_gene: TRBJ2-3; v_gene: TRBV4-3; CDR3nt: TGCGCCAGCAGCCAATACGCGGGGGCCTCCACAGATACGCAGTATTTT; CDR3aa: CASSQYAGASTDTQYF
d_gene: TRBD2; abundance: .; j_gene: TRBJ2-3; v_gene: TRBV7-8; CDR3nt: TGTGCCAGCAGCCCTAACTTGGCGGGGGGCGCGGATACGCAGTATTTT; CDR3aa: CASSPNLAGGADTQYF
d_gene: .; abundance: .; j_gene: TRBJ2-2; v_gene: TRBV7-2; CDR3nt: TGTGCCAGCAGCTTAGTAACTGCGAAGCGGGAGCTGTTTTTT; CDR3aa: CASSLVTAKRELFF
d_gene: .; abundance: .; j_gene: TRBJ1-2; v_gene: TRBV28; CDR3nt: TGTGCCAGCAGTTTGTGGGAGTATGGCTACACCTTC; CDR3aa: CASSLWEYGYTF
d_gene: .; abundance: .; j_gene: TRBJ2-5; v_gene: TRBV7-9; CDR3nt: TGTGCCAGCAGCAAATGGAGGGGCGGGCCCTCGGGAGAGACCCAGTACTTC; CDR3aa: CASSKWRGGPSGETQYF
d_gene: .; abundance: .; j_gene: TRBJ2-2; v_gene: TRBV19; CDR3nt: TGTGCCAGTAGTAGGCTTACGAACACCGGGGAGCTGTTTTTT; CDR3aa: CASSRLTNTGELFF
d_gene: TRBD2; abundance: .; j_gene: TRBJ2-2; v_gene: TRBV7-9; CDR3nt: TGTGCCAGCAGTTCCGGACTAGCTCGGGGGACCGGGGAGCTGTTTTTT; CDR3aa: CASSSGLARGTGELFF
d_gene: .; abundance: .; j_gene: TRBJ1-6; v_gene: TRBV7-2; CDR3nt: TGTGCCAGCAGCTATTACAGGGATTCACCCCTCCACTTT; CDR3aa: CASSYYRDSPLHF
d_gene: .; abundance: .; j_gene: TRBJ2-5; v_gene: TRBV9; CDR3nt: TGTGCCAGCAGCCGAAAACCAGGGGAGACCCAGTACTTC; CDR3aa: CASSRKPGETQYF
d_gene: .; abundance: .; j_gene: TRBJ2-2; v_gene: TRBV2; CDR3nt: TGTGCCAGCAGTGGCGCCGCGTTCGCGAACACCGGGGAGCTGTTTTTT; CDR3aa: CASSGAAFANTGELFF
d_gene: .; abundance: .; j_gene: TRBJ2-4; v_gene: TRBV2; CDR3nt: TGTGCCAGCACCTCCCCATCAGAAATAGCCAAAAACATTCAGTACTTC; CDR3aa: CASTSPSEIAKNIQYF
d_gene: .; abundance: .; j_gene: TRBJ1-1; v_gene: TRBV7-6; CDR3nt: TGTGCCAGCAGCCCTAGCGGGGCGGGTGAGGCTTTCTTT; CDR3aa: CASSPSGAGEAFF
d_gene: .; abundance: .; j_gene: TRBJ1-1; v_gene: TRBV6-5; CDR3nt: TGTGCCAGCAGTTACTCCGACCCGGACATCGAAGCTTTCTTT; CDR3aa: CASSYSDPDIEAFF
d_gene: TRBD1; abundance: .; j_gene: TRBJ1-2; v_gene: TRBV28; CDR3nt: TGTGCCAGCAGTTTCGGACAGGGGGGCTTCTATGGCTACACCTTC; CDR3aa: CASSFGQGGFYGYTF
d_gene: TRBD2; abundance: .; j_gene: TRBJ2-3; v_gene: TRBV29-1; CDR3nt: TGCAGCGTTTATCGGACTAGCGGTGTACTGGGAGATACGCAGTATTTT; CDR3aa: CSVYRTSGVLGDTQYF
d_gene: .; abundance: .; j_gene: TRBJ2-3; v_gene: TRBV7-2; CDR3nt: TGTGCCAGCATGCTAGGTACAGATACGCAGTATTTT; CDR3aa: CASMLGTDTQYF
d_gene: .; abundance: .; j_gene: TRBJ2-2; v_gene: TRBV5-4; CDR3nt: TGTGCCAGCAGCTTGGTTTCCCGGGGCGGGGAGCTGTTTTTT; CDR3aa: CASSLVSRGGELFF
d_gene: TRBD1; abundance: .; j_gene: TRBJ1-6; v_gene: TRBV4-3; CDR3nt: TGCGCCAGCAGCCACTCCGACAGGGGACGTTCACCCCTCCACTTT; CDR3aa: CASSHSDRGRSPLHF
d_gene: .; abundance: .; j_gene: TRBJ1-2; v_gene: TRBV6-5; CDR3nt: TGTGCCAGCAGTCCCACTGGTAACTATGGCTACACCTTC; CDR3aa: CASSPTGNYGYTF
d_gene: TRBD2; abundance: .; j_gene: TRBJ2-5; v_gene: TRBV19; CDR3nt: TGTGCCAGTAGTATGCGGCTAGCGGGGGAGCGGACCCAGTACTTC; CDR3aa: CASSMRLAGERTQYF
d_gene: TRBD1; abundance: .; j_gene: TRBJ2-3; v_gene: TRBV5-1; CDR3nt: TGCGCCAGCAAAGGTCTGACAGGGGGAACAGATACGCAGTATTTT; CDR3aa: CASKGLTGGTDTQYF
d_gene: .; abundance: .; j_gene: TRBJ2-2; v_gene: TRBV10-2; CDR3nt: TGCGCCAGCAGTGATAGTTCCGGGGAGCTGTTTTTT; CDR3aa: CASSDSSGELFF
d_gene: TRBD1; abundance: .; j_gene: TRBJ1-3; v_gene: TRBV6-5; CDR3nt: TGTGCCAGCAGTTACAGGGGGCTGGGAAACACCATATATTTT; CDR3aa: CASSYRGLGNTIYF
d_gene: TRBD1; abundance: .; j_gene: TRBJ1-2; v_gene: TRBV10-3; CDR3nt: TGTGCCATCAGTAAGCCATCGGGACAGGGGAACTATGGCTACACCTTC; CDR3aa: CAISKPSGQGNYGYTF
d_gene: .; abundance: .; j_gene: TRBJ1-2; v_gene: TRBV28; CDR3nt: TGTGCCAGCACCCTCCCGGGGGATGGCTACACCTTC; CDR3aa: CASTLPGDGYTF
d_gene: .; abundance: .; j_gene: TRBJ1-6; v_gene: TRBV2; CDR3nt: TGTGCCAGCAACCGGGACACAAATTCACCCCTCCACTTT; CDR3aa: CASNRDTNSPLHF
d_gene: .; abundance: .; j_gene: TRBJ1-2; v_gene: TRBV18; CDR3nt: TGTGCCAGCTCACCAACACGGAAAACCCACAGGGCGACTAACTATGGCTACACCTTC; CDR3aa: CASSPTRKTHRATNYGYTF
d_gene: .; abundance: .; j_gene: TRBJ1-2; v_gene: TRBV28; CDR3nt: TGTGCCAGCAGTCCCCTAGCAGGTTGGGCCGCTAACTATGGCTACACCTTC; CDR3aa: CASSPLAGWAANYGYTF
d_gene: TRBD1; abundance: once; j_gene: TRBJ1-6; v_gene: TRBV15; CDR3nt: TGTGCCACCAGCACAAACTCAGACAGGGCATATAATTCACCCCTCCACTTT; CDR3aa: CATSTNSDRAYNSPLHF
d_gene: .; abundance: .; j_gene: TRBJ1-3; v_gene: TRBV7-9; CDR3nt: TGTGCCAGCAGCTCCGACAGGTCTGGGGCTGGAAACACCATATATTTT; CDR3aa: CASSSDRSGAGNTIYF
d_gene: .; abundance: .; j_gene: TRBJ2-2; v_gene: TRBV7-6; CDR3nt: TGTGCCAGCAGCTTAGTCTTCAGCACCGGGGAGCTGTTTTTT; CDR3aa: CASSLVFSTGELFF
d_gene: TRBD1; abundance: .; j_gene: TRBJ1-4; v_gene: TRBV6-1; CDR3nt: TGTGCCAGCAGAACAGGGGAGAATGAAAAACTGTTTTTT; CDR3aa: CASRTGENEKLFF